This passage covers 13 T cell receptor beta chains from one sample sequenced in a study of CD8 T cell repertoires and HIV-1 epitope variants. The antigens of these receptors remain unknown. Here immunoSEQ multiplex PCR was the method, and the copy in TCRdb shows in-frame clones only, minus some. Of a few thousand clones in the sample, approximately 71% were seen once. Input material: cultured CD8+ T cells derived from PBMCs. These receptors originate from a male donor with HIV.

The rearrangement links TRBV27 to TRBJ1-2; D is undetermined. Trimming stripped 5 bases from V and 4 bases from J, with 11 bases between. Per the germline V gene, CDR1 is MNHEY and CDR2 is SMNVEV (reference sequence). The CDR3 has 13 amino acids. The CDR3 spells CASSKESGYGYTF. The CDR3 DNA reads as TGTGCCAGCAGTAAGGAAAGCGGCTATGGCTACACCTTC.

This chain joins TRBV9 and TRBJ2-2, with a weak D call TRBD2 (6 bases). V lost 5 bases and J lost 4, with 18 bases in between. Germline-derived CDR1 and CDR2 are SGDLS and YYNGEE. The CDR3 has 16 residues. The CDR3 DNA reads as TGTGCCAGCAGAAGAGACCATCTAGCGCGCACCGGGGAGCTGTTTTTT. Protein product: CASRRDHLARTGELFF. The whole variable domain, remainder taken from reference TRBV9 and TRBJ2-2, is DSGVTQTPKHLITATGQRVTLRCSPRSGDLSVYWYQQSLDQGLQFLIQYYNGEERAKGNILERFSAQQFPDLHSELNLSSLELGDSALYFCASRRDHLARTGELFFGEGSRLTVL.

V is TRBV2 and J is TRBJ2-3, with D possibly TRBD1 on 6 matching bases. CDR3 length equals 14 residues. V lost 0 bases and J lost 4, with 8 bases in between. Germline CDR1 is SNHLY and CDR2 is FYNNEI. The CDR3 is CASSEANRADTQYF. CDR3 in DNA: TGTGCCAGCAGTGAAGCCAACAGGGCAGATACGCAGTATTTT.

This clone was observed a handful of times. The chain has TRBV2 and TRBJ2-1; TRBD2 matches 8 bases. V shed 6 bases, J shed 8 bases, and the junction held 9 bases outside the gene matches. CDR1 SNHLY and CDR2 FYNNEI come from the germline V gene. This CDR3 is built from 14 residues. The CDR3 sequence is CASSNSGMNDEQFF. The CDR3 coding sequence is TGTGCCAGCAGCAATAGCGGGATGAACGATGAGCAGTTCTTC. Complete variable domain (other parts from reference TRBV2 and TRBJ2-1): EPEVTQTPSHQVTQMGQEVILRCVPISNHLYFYWYRQILGQKVEFLVSFYNNEISEKSEIFDDQFSVERPDGSNFTLKIRSTKLEDSAMYFCASSNSGMNDEQFFGPGTRLTVL.

The J gene is TRBJ2-7, the V gene TRBV6-5; the D is unclear. CDR1 is MNHEY and CDR2 is SVGAGI in the germline V gene. The CDR3 totals 14 residues. Trimming took off 5 bases at V and 2 bases at J, with 13 bases between the two ends. Here the CDR3 reads CASSRPTRAYEQYF. The DNA of the CDR3 is TGTGCCAGCAGTCGTCCGACCCGGGCCTACGAGCAGTACTTC.

This clone was observed a handful of times. The rearrangement uses TRBV6-5 and TRBJ2-1; TRBD2 aligns across 16 bases. CDR1 is MNHEY and CDR2 is SVGAGI in the germline V gene. Losses at the gene ends were 0 bases for V and 7 bases for J; bases not matched to a gene: 0. The CDR3 totals 16 residues. CDR3 loop: CASSYSGLAGGNEQFF. DNA for the CDR3: TGTGCCAGCAGTTACTCGGGACTAGCGGGGGGGAATGAGCAGTTCTTC.

This clone turned up a few times. The chain has TRBV28 and TRBJ1-1, with D perhaps matching TRBD1 (6 bases). Trimming pared 4 bases from V and 7 bases from J, leaving 16 bases between. Germline V gene data show CDR1 as MDHEN and CDR2 as SYDVKM. The CDR3 contains 14 residues. This chain's CDR3 is CASSYETGSIEAFF. DNA of the CDR3: TGTGCCAGCAGTTACGAGACAGGCTCGATTGAAGCTTTCTTT.

This rearrangement joins TRBV28 to TRBJ2-7; 11 bases align to TRBD2. The junction had 7 bases not matched to a gene; V was cut back by 7 bases and J by 2 bases. Germline values: CDR1 MDHEN, CDR2 SYDVKM. The length of the CDR3 is 15 residues. The CDR3 reads CASTEGLAGTYEQYF. CDR3 DNA sequence: TGTGCCAGCACCGAAGGACTAGCGGGTACCTACGAGCAGTACTTC.

This rearrangement joins TRBV27 to TRBJ2-1; 9 nucleotides line up with TRBD2. With 5 bases clipped from V and 0 bases from J, the junction kept 8 bases outside the gene matches. Germline CDR1 MNHEY, CDR2 SMNVEV (reference sequence). CDR3 length: 17 amino acids. The CDR3 spells CASSPTTSGYSYNEQFF. The CDR3 coding sequence is TGTGCCAGCAGTCCTACGACTAGCGGCTACTCCTACAATGAGCAGTTCTTC.

The rearrangement links TRBV19 to TRBJ2-7, with D perhaps TRBD1 (5 bases). The V and J ends lost 3 bases and 2 bases respectively, with 14 bases between them. Germline CDR1 and CDR2: LNHDA and SQIVND (reference sequence). The CDR3 loop spans 15 amino acids. DNA for the CDR3: TGTGCCAGTAGTATCTACGGCAGGGCTACCTACGAGCAGTACTTC. Its protein product is CASSIYGRATYEQYF.

The chain is built from TRBV9 and TRBJ2-2; possible D gene TRBD2, 6 bases. Trimming took off 0 bases at V and 4 bases at J, with 7 bases between the two ends. Germline assignment: CDR1 SGDLS and CDR2 YYNGEE. The CDR3 is made up of 14 amino acids. This CDR3 is CASSVGGGTGELFF. The CDR3 DNA sequence: TGTGCCAGCAGCGTAGGGGGAGGCACCGGGGAGCTGTTTTTT.

The chain has TRBV19 and TRBJ2-7, with D perhaps matching TRBD2 (5 bases). CDR1 and CDR2 (germline): LNHDA, SQIVND (reference sequence). The CDR3 runs 14 residues. V was clipped by 2 bases and J by 2 bases, with 10 bases between them. The CDR3 region is CASSITLAAYEQYF. CDR3 nucleotides: TGTGCCAGTAGTATAACCCTAGCTGCCTACGAGCAGTACTTC.

The rearrangement uses TRBV7-8 and TRBJ2-1; 7 positions agree with TRBD2. V lost 2 bases and J lost 3; bases outside the gene matches: 7. The CDR3 is 16 amino acids. Per germline, CDR1 SGHVS and CDR2 FQNEAQ. CDR3 DNA: TGTGCCAGCAGCTTAAGACCCAGCGGGGTCTACAATGAGCAGTTCTTC. This gives the protein CASSLRPSGVYNEQFF. The full variable domain, its missing parts supplied by reference TRBV7-8 and TRBJ2-1, is GAGVSQSPRYKVAKRGQDVALRCDPISGHVSLFWYQQALGQGPEFLTYFQNEAQLDKSGLPSDRFFAERPEGSVSTLKIQRTQQEDSAVYLCASSLRPSGVYNEQFFGPGTRLTVL.